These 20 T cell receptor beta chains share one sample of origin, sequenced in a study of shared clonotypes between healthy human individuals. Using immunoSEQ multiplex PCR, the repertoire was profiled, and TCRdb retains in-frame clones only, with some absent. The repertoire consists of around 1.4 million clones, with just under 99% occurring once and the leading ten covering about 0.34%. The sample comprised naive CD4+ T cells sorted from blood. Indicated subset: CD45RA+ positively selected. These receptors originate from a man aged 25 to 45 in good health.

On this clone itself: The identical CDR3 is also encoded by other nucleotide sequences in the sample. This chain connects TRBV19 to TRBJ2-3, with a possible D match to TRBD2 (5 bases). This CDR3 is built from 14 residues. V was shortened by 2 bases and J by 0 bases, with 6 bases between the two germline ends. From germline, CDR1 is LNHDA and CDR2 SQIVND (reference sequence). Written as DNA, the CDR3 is TGTGCCAGTAGTATAAGCGGTAGCACAGATACGCAGTATTTT. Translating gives CASSISGSTDTQYF.

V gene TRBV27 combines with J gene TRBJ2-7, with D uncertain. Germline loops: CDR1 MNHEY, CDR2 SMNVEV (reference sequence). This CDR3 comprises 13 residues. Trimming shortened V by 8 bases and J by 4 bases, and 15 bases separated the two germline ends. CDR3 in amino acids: CASGSSRGYEQYF. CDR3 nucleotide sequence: TGTGCCAGCGGGTCGTCCCGAGGATACGAGCAGTACTTC.

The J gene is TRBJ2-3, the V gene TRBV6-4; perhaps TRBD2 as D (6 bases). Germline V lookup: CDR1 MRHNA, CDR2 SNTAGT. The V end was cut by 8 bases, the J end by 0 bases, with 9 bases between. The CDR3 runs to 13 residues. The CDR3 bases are TGTGCCAGCCGCAGCGGGAGCACAGATACGCAGTATTTT. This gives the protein CASRSGSTDTQYF.

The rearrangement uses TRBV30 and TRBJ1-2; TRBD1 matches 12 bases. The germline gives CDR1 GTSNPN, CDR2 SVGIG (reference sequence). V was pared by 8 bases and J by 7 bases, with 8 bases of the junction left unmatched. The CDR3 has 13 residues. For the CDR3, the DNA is TGTGCCGGGGGACAGGGGGCTTATGGTGGCTACACCTTC. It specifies CAGGQGAYGGYTF.

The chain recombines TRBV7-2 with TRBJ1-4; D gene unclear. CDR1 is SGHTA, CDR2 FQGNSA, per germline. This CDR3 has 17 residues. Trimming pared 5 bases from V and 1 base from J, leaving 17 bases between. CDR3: CASSPDPVLITNEKLFF. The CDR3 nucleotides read TGTGCCAGCAGCCCCGACCCGGTTTTGATAACTAATGAAAAACTGTTTTTT.

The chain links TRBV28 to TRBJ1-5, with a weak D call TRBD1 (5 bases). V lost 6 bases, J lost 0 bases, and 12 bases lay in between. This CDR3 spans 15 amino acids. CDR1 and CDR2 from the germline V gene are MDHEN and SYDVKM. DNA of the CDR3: TGTGCCAGCAGCCGCGGGGGGTATAGCAATCAGCCCCAGCATTTT. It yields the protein CASSRGGYSNQPQHF.

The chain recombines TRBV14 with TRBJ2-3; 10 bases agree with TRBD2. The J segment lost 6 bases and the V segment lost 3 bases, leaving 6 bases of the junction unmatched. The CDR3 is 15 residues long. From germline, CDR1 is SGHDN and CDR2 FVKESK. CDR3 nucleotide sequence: TGTGCCAGCAGCCAGGTTGGACTAGCGGTGGATACGCAGTATTTT. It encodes CASSQVGLAVDTQYF.

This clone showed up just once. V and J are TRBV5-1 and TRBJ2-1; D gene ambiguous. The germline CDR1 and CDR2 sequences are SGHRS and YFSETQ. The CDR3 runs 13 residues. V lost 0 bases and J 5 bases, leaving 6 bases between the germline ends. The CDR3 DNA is TGCGCCAGCAGCTTGGACAGTCACAATGAGCAGTTCTTC. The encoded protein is CASSLDSHNEQFF.

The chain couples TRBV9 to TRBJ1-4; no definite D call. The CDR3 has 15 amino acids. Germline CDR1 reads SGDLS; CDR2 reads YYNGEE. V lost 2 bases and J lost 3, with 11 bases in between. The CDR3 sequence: CASSVRTGANEKLFF. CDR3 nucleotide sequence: TGTGCCAGCAGCGTGCGGACTGGCGCTAATGAAAAACTGTTTTTT.

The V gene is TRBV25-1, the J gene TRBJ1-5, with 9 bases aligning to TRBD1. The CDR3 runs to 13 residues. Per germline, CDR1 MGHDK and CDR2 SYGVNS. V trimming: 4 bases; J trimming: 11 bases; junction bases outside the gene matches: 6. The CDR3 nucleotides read TGTGCCAGCAGTGGAACAGGGGGCAGGTCCCAGCATTTT. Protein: CASSGTGGRSQHF.

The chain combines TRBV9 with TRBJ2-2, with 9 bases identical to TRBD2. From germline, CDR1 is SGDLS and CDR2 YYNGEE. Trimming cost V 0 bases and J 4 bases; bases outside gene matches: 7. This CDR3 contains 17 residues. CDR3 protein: CASSVALREGLTGELFF. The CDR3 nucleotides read TGTGCCAGCAGCGTAGCTTTGCGGGAGGGTCTCACCGGGGAGCTGTTTTTT.

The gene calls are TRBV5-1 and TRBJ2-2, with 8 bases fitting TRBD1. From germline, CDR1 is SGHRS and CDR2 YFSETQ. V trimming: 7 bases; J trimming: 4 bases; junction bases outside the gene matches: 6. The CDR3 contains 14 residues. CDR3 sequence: CASSRDRPTGELFF. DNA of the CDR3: TGCGCCAGCTCCCGGGACAGGCCCACCGGGGAGCTGTTTTTT.

CDR3 bases: TGTGCCAGCAGTTACGGACTTAACACCGGGGAGCTGTTTTTT. Encoded protein: CASSYGLNTGELFF. This sequence joins TRBV6-5 and TRBJ2-2, with TRBD2 as a possible D gene (5 bases). Germline V CDR1 and CDR2: MNHEY, SVGAGI. The V gene lost 2 bases and the J gene lost 2 bases, with 6 bases spanning the gap. The CDR3 sequence is 14 residues long.

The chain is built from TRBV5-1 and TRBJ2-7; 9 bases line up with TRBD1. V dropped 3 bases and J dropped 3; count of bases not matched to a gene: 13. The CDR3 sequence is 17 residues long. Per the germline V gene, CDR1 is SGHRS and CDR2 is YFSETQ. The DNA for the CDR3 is TGCGCCAGCAGCTCACCTCCGGGACAGGGAATCATCTACGAGCAGTACTTC. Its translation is CASSSPPGQGIIYEQYF.

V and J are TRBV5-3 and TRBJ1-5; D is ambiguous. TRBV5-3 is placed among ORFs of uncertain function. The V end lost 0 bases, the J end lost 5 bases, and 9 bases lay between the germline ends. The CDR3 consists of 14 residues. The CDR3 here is CARSLVEGYQPQHF. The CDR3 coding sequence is TGTGCCAGAAGCTTGGTGGAGGGCTATCAGCCCCAGCATTTT.

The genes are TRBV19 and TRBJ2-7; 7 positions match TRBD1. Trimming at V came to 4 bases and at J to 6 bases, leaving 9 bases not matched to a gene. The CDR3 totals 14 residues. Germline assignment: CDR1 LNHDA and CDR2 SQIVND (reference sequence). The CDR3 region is CASSTPDRAGEQYF. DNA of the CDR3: TGTGCCAGTAGTACCCCCGACAGGGCCGGCGAGCAGTACTTC.

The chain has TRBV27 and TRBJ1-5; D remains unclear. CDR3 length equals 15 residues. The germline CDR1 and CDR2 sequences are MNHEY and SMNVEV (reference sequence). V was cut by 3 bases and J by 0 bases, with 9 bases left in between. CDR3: CASSFFRDSNQPQHF. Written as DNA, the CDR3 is TGTGCCAGCAGTTTTTTCCGGGATAGCAATCAGCCCCAGCATTTT.

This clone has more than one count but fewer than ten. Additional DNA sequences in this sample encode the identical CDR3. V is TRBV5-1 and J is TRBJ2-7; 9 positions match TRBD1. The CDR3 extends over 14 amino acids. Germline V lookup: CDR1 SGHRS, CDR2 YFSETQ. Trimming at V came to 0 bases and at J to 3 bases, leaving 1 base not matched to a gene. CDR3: CASSLVGQGYEQYF. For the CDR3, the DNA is TGCGCCAGCAGCTTGGTGGGACAGGGCTACGAGCAGTACTTC.

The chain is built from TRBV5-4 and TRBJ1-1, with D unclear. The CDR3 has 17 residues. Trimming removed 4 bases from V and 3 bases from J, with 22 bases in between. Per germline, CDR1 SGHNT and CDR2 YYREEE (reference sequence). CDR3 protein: CASSPGVVENVDTEAFF. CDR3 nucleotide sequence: TGTGCCAGCAGCCCTGGTGTCGTTGAGAACGTGGACACTGAAGCTTTCTTT. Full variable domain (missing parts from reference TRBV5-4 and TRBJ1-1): ETGVTQSPTHLIKTRGQQVTLRCSSQSGHNTVSWYQQALGQGPQFIFQYYREEENGRGNFPPRFSGLQFPNYSSELNVNALELDDSALYLCASSPGVVENVDTEAFFGQGTRLTVV.

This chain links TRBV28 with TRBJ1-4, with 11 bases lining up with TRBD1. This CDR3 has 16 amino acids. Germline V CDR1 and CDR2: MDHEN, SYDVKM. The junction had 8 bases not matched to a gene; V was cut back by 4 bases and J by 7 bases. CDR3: CASSSRPGTGGEKLFF. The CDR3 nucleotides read TGTGCCAGCAGTTCCCGCCCCGGGACAGGGGGTGAAAAACTGTTTTTT.